A selection of T cell receptor beta chains follows, all from one sample in a study of blood T cell repertoires in COVID-19. Profiling relied on immunoSEQ multiplex PCR, and the TCRdb table lists in-frame clones only, not all of them. The table lists some 340,000 clones, 90% to 95% of them singletons. Specimen: PBMCs or T cells enriched from blood (not recorded which). Every receptor here comes from a woman under 40 who had been exposed to COVID-19. Both conserved end residues are part of each CDR3. A D gene is named only where the DNA matches it firmly. Clone size is shown for a subset of rows, as once, few, many or a class of expanded clone.

d_gene | j_gene | abundance | v_gene | CDR3aa | CDR3nt
NA | TRBJ1-3 | NA | TRBV7-8 | CASSPFGESGNTIYF | TGTGCCAGCAGCCCCTTTGGGGAGTCTGGAAACACCATATATTTT
TRBD2 | TRBJ2-1 | NA | TRBV2 | CASSEEGGGFDYNEQFF | TGTGCCAGCAGTGAAGAGGGCGGGGGGTTTGACTACAATGAGCAGTTCTTC
TRBD2 | TRBJ2-3 | NA | TRBV28 | CASSPDSRGVTDTQYF | TGTGCCAGCAGCCCCGACTCGCGGGGGGTCACAGATACGCAGTATTTT
TRBD2 | TRBJ2-1 | NA | TRBV4-1 | CASSQDVGSGYEQFF | TGCGCCAGCAGCCAAGACGTAGGTAGCGGGTATGAGCAGTTCTTC
NA | TRBJ1-2 | NA | TRBV27 | CASRTNRDTGGYTF | TGTGCCAGCAGAACTAACAGGGACACGGGGGGCTACACCTTC
TRBD1 | TRBJ2-7 | once | TRBV6-5 | CASSLGQQQYF | TGTGCCAGCAGTTTGGGACAGCAGCAGTACTTC
TRBD1 | TRBJ2-1 | NA | TRBV24-1 | CATSEAGTGRGNEQFF | TGTGCCACCAGTGAAGCAGGGACAGGGCGAGGGAATGAGCAGTTCTTC
TRBD2 | TRBJ2-1 | NA | TRBV27 | CASSFRALAGSYNEQFF | TGTGCCAGCAGTTTCAGGGCACTAGCGGGGTCCTACAATGAGCAGTTCTTC
NA | TRBJ2-7 | NA | TRBV3-1/TRBV3-2 | CASSPLPGGVNEQYF | TGTGCCAGCAGCCCCTTGCCCGGGGGAGTCAACGAGCAGTACTTC
TRBD1 | TRBJ1-5 | NA | TRBV3-1/TRBV3-2 | CASSQFGTGDQPQHF | TGTGCCAGCAGCCAGTTCGGGACAGGGGATCAGCCCCAGCATTTT